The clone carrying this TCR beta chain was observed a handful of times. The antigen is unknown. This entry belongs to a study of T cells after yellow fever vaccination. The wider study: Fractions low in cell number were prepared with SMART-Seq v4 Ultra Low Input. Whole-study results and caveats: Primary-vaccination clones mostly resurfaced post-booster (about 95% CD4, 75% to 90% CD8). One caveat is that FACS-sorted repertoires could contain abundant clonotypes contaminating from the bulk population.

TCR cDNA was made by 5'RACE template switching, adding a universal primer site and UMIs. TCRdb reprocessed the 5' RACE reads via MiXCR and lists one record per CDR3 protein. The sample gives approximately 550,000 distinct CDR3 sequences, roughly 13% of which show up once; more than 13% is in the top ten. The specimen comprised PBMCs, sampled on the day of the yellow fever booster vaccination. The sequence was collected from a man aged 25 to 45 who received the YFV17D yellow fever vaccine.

CDR3 in amino acids: CASSGTGYEKLFF. The CDR3 bases are TGTGCCAGCAGTGGGACAGGGTACGAAAAACTGTTTTTT. The rearrangement uses TRBV12-3 or TRBV12-4 and TRBJ1-4; 9 bases agree with TRBD1. The CDR3 is made up of 13 amino acids. V dropped 5 bases and J dropped 8; count of bases not matched to a gene: 3.